This T cell receptor (beta chain) emerged from a study of blood T cell repertoires in COVID-19 (dated by TCRdb to between 2020 and 2021). Notes on the research overall: The collaborator samples originated in the United States, Italy and Spain and spanned the acute and convalescent phases of COVID-19. A de-identified subject ID, COVID-19 status, age in years and sex were almost always included in the sample metadata. The repertoires were made available in a free public database intended to serve as a resource for research on the immune response to SARS-CoV-2. HLA class I and class II types, where available, came from metadata supplied by the sample provider rather than from assay-based typing. The dataset comprised deeply sampled blood TCRbeta repertoires from subjects exposed to, actively infected with, or recovered from COVID-19. The prospective study material was composed of cDNA or gDNA derived from T cells, B-cell-depleted T cells, or PBMCs. The samples were drawn from two sources: the first 160 participants of the ongoing ImmuneRACE study, and over 950 subjects contributed by 6 global collaborators.

Per the germline V gene, SGHAT is the CDR1 and FQNNGV is the CDR2. The CDR3 holds 14 amino acids from the cysteine to the phenylalanine. Only the CDR3 part of the read is kept: 42 bases, read in frame from the first base. Trimming takes 5 bases off V and 3 bases off J; junction bases not matched to a gene: 5. TCRbeta CDR3 regions were amplified from genomic DNA using the immunoSEQ Assay, a bias-controlled multiplex PCR. In the authors' own workflow: The number of nucleated cells in each sample was estimated by amplification of reference gene primers within the assay. To quantify the absolute abundance of each unique TCRbeta CDR3 rearrangement, sequence reads were collapsed and filtered. For each sample, productive Simpson clonality was calculated as the square root of Simpson's diversity index across productive rearrangements. The source is immuneACCESS, and TCRdb retained only in-frame sequences with V and J called. Part of the clones is not carried over; for the studies checked, unresolved V genes explain less than half of this, and the remainder is unexplained. V and J calls and clone size are as listed in that table; D and trimming were resolved from the DNA. For this sample there are about 190,000 clones; more than 75% appear just once. The top ten clones comprise under 5% of the sample.

Broader findings and caveats from the paper: The quantity of clinical and demographic metadata differed by source and by participant and was supplied without curation.

A word on this clone: Its antigen specificity is not known. Base qualities are not provided; no much larger clone lies one nucleotide away.

Collaborating institutions collected whole blood in K2EDTA tubes following their own protocols. For TCRbeta analysis, collaborator samples were shipped as frozen whole blood, as isolated PBMCs, or as DNA extracted from either sample type. Sequenced sample: peripheral blood. This clonotype was obtained from a human donor in a cohort sampled during active COVID-19. The chain employs TRBV11-2 and TRBJ2-7, and 9 junctional nucleotides match TRBD1. The DNA sequence is TGTGCCAGCAGCAACACAGGGGGCAACTACGAGCAGTACTTC. Its coded protein is CASSNTGGNYEQYF.